Below, 29 T cell receptor beta chains from the same sample are listed, as sequenced in a study of human T cells and chemical hapten exposure. In TCRdb, the RACE reads were re-called with MiXCR into one record per CDR3 protein. The repertoire holds about 400,000 distinct CDR3 sequences, with about 6% as singletons. Time point given: patch test 2, 6 weeks after DPC sensitization. Sample treatment: therapeutic diphenylcyclopropenone sensitization with weekly scalp DPC. The sample consisted of whole blood, taken in connection with sensitization to the hapten diphenylcyclopropenone (DPC). These receptors were collected from a woman aged 18 to 35 with alopecia areata. Some clones in this sample may be carry-over from other donors' samples.

This clonotype has only a few counts. The chain links TRBV27 to TRBJ2-3, with no clear D. Trimming took off 1 base at V and 0 bases at J, with 5 bases between the two ends. The CDR3 contains 14 residues. Germline values: CDR1 MNHEY, CDR2 SMNVEV (reference sequence). The chain's CDR3 is CASSLLYSTDTQYF. In DNA form, the CDR3 reads TGTGCCAGCAGTTTATTGTACAGCACAGATACGCAGTATTTT.

The rearrangement joins TRBV13 to TRBJ2-1; D is unclear. V lost 5 bases to trimming and J lost 10 bases, with 12 bases between them. Per the germline V gene, CDR1 is PRHDT and CDR2 is FYEKMQ (reference sequence). The CDR3 sequence is 12 residues long. DNA for the CDR3: TGTGCCAGCAGCCTAGTGTCGCCGGAGCAGTTCTTC. This encodes CASSLVSPEQFF.

This clonotype was observed a few times. The rearrangement links TRBV6-4 to TRBJ1-2, with 10 positions matching TRBD1. With V trimmed by 8 bases and J by 6 bases, 12 bases remained unmatched. From germline, CDR1 is MRHNA and CDR2 SNTAGT. The CDR3 totals 15 residues. CDR3 region: CASRDRSGTGDGYTF. In DNA form, the CDR3 reads TGTGCCAGCCGGGACCGCTCCGGGACAGGGGATGGCTACACCTTC.

This clonotype has more than one count but fewer than ten. J is TRBJ2-2 and V is TRBV19; 7 nucleotides align to TRBD2. The ends lost 5 bases at V and 9 bases at J; junction bases unmatched: 6. This CDR3 has 13 amino acids. Germline values: CDR1 LNHDA, CDR2 SQIVND (reference sequence). CDR3 bases: TGTGCCAGTAGTCAGGCGGGGGACCGGGAGCTGTTTTTT. This gives the protein CASSQAGDRELFF.

In its sample, this clonotype was seen a few times. This chain uses TRBV18 with TRBJ2-7, with D possibly being TRBD1 (6 bases). The CDR3 extends over 15 amino acids. Germline loops: CDR1 KGHSH, CDR2 LQKENI. V shed 1 base and J shed 4 bases, with 14 bases lying between them. The CDR3 region is CASSPLAGQRYEQYF. CDR3 nucleotides: TGTGCCAGCTCACCACTTGCCGGACAGAGATACGAGCAGTACTTC. The full variable domain, its missing parts supplied by reference TRBV18 and TRBJ2-7, is NAGVMQNPRHLVRRRGQEARLRCSPMKGHSHVYWYRQLPEEGLKFMVYLQKENIIDESGMPKERFSAEFPKEGPSILRIQQVVRGDSAAYFCASSPLAGQRYEQYFGPGTRLTVT.

This clonotype was picked up a small number of times. The rearrangement joins TRBV10-3 to TRBJ2-3; 7 bases align to TRBD1. The CDR3 length is 18 residues. With V trimmed by 0 bases and J by 2 bases, 11 bases remained unmatched. Germline CDR1 and CDR2: ENHRY and SYGVKD. CDR3 residues: CAISESFLPTGDTDTQYF. The CDR3 DNA reads as TGTGCCATCAGTGAGTCGTTTCTTCCTACAGGGGACACAGATACGCAGTATTTT.

The rearrangement links TRBV20-1 to TRBJ2-3, with 10 bases matching TRBD2. Germline V CDR1 and CDR2: DFQATT, SNEGSKA (reference sequence). V dropped 2 bases and J dropped 4; count of bases not matched to a gene: 9. This CDR3 is built from 16 residues. The CDR3: CSARTPAGGPADTQYF. CDR3 sequence (DNA): TGCAGTGCTAGAACCCCAGCGGGGGGGCCGGCAGATACGCAGTATTTT.

This clonotype was detected once. V is TRBV28 and J is TRBJ2-3, with D possibly matching TRBD1 (5 bases). The CDR3 sequence is 16 residues long. V lost 6 bases and J lost 0, with 16 bases in between. The V gene's germline CDR1 is MDHEN and CDR2 SYDVKM. CDR3 protein: CASSTDSSPSTDTQYF. DNA of the CDR3: TGTGCCAGCAGCACTGACAGTAGTCCTAGCACAGATACGCAGTATTTT.

This clonotype was counted only a few times. The chain carries TRBV6-5 and TRBJ1-6, with D possibly TRBD1 on 6 matching bases. This CDR3 has 13 amino acids. The V gene's germline CDR1 is MNHEY and CDR2 SVGAGI. V shed 10 bases and J shed 9 bases, with 16 bases lying between them. CDR3 sequence: CATFRGRGSPLHF. The CDR3 DNA reads as TGTGCCACTTTCAGGGGTCGGGGTTCACCCCTCCACTTT.

This clonotype was observed a handful of times. V and J are TRBV5-8 and TRBJ1-1; no firm D call. This CDR3 is 14 amino acids long. V lost 5 bases and J lost 0, with 11 bases in between. Germline CDR1 reads SGHTS; CDR2 reads YDEGEE. The CDR3 protein is CASSPNGLNTEAFF. CDR3 in DNA: TGTGCCAGCAGTCCGAACGGGTTGAACACTGAAGCTTTCTTT. Variable domain in full (rest from reference TRBV5-8 and TRBJ1-1): EAGVTQSPTHLIKTRGQQATLRCSPISGHTSVYWYQQALGLGLQFLLWYDEGEERNRGNFPPRFSGRQFPNYSSELNVNALELEDSALYLCASSPNGLNTEAFFGQGTRLTVV.

This clonotype was counted between two and nine times. The V call is TRBV4-2, the J call TRBJ2-3; 16 bases are a match to TRBD2. The junction had 8 bases not matched to a gene; V was cut back by 0 bases and J by 2 bases. The CDR3 covers 20 residues. Germline V gene sequence: CDR1 LGHNA, CDR2 YNFKEQ. The CDR3 spells CASSQEVGLAGGAFTDTQYF. CDR3 in DNA: TGTGCCAGCAGCCAAGAGGTGGGACTAGCGGGGGGGGCGTTCACAGATACGCAGTATTTT.

This clonotype was recorded many times. The rearrangement links TRBV7-2 to TRBJ2-1, with TRBD2 identical over 7 bases. The germline V gene has CDR1 SGHTA and CDR2 FQGNSA. The CDR3 covers 15 residues. J was trimmed by 8 bases and V by 5 bases; bases with no gene match: 12. CDR3 nucleotide sequence: TGTGCCAGCAGCCCCACAGGACTAGTTTCCCATGAGCAGTTCTTC. Translation: CASSPTGLVSHEQFF.

The sample holds many counts of this clonotype. V usage is TRBV24-1 and J usage is TRBJ1-2, with D unresolved. The CDR3 is made up of 14 amino acids. V lost 3 bases and J lost 4, with 11 bases in between. Germline V gene sequence: CDR1 KGHDR, CDR2 SFDVKD. The DNA for the CDR3 is TGTGCCACCAGTGATGGGGTTACGAGCTATGGCTACACCTTC. Its translation: CATSDGVTSYGYTF.

This clonotype was recorded many times. This rearrangement joins TRBV5-1 to TRBJ1-2; D is undetermined. This CDR3 has 15 amino acids. Germline lookup yields CDR1 SGHRS and CDR2 YFSETQ. V was pared by 4 bases and J by 0 bases, with 13 bases between. This CDR3 is CASSPYTRSNYGYTF. DNA of the CDR3: TGCGCCAGCAGCCCATACACTCGATCTAACTATGGCTACACCTTC.

The rearrangement uses TRBV4-2 and TRBJ1-2; 10 bases line up with TRBD1. Looked up from germline, CDR1 is LGHNA and CDR2 is YNFKEQ. This CDR3 contains 18 residues. The ends lost 0 bases at V and 3 bases at J; junction bases unmatched: 10. The CDR3 here is CASSQEVGGTGDHYGYTF. The CDR3, as DNA: TGTGCCAGCAGCCAAGAAGTCGGCGGGACAGGGGATCACTATGGCTACACCTTC.

This clonotype was seen a few times. The V and J genes are TRBV28 and TRBJ2-6; 7 nucleotides agree with TRBD1. The germline CDR1 and CDR2 sequences are MDHEN and SYDVKM. With V trimmed by 5 bases and J by 0 bases, 13 bases remained unmatched. The CDR3 is made up of 19 amino acids. CDR3 sequence (DNA): TGTGCCAGCAGTCCCCGGGGTAAGACAGGGAACTCTGGGGCCAACGTCCTGACTTTC. Encoded protein: CASSPRGKTGNSGANVLTF.

This clonotype showed up just a few times. V is TRBV6-2 or TRBV6-3 and J is TRBJ2-5; D remains ambiguous. The V gene lost 7 bases and the J gene lost 5 bases, with 11 bases spanning the gap. There are 12 residues in the CDR3. Germline V gene sequence: CDR1 MNHEY, CDR2 SVGEGT. CDR3 coding DNA: TGTGCCAGCAACTTCCCGGTGGAGACCCAGTACTTC. Translating it yields CASNFPVETQYF.

This clonotype was found many times. CDR3 in amino acids: CASSLRDILQETQYF. The CDR3 DNA is TGTGCCAGCAGCCTCCGGGACATCCTCCAAGAGACCCAGTACTTC. This chain uses TRBV6-1 with TRBJ2-5; D perhaps matches TRBD1 (6 bases). The CDR3 is made up of 15 amino acids. V lost 6 bases and J lost 1, with 15 bases in between. CDR1 MNHNS and CDR2 SASEGT come from the germline V gene.

In this sample, this clonotype turned up a few times. The rearrangement uses TRBV6-1 and TRBJ1-2; TRBD1 aligns across 8 bases. This CDR3 has 13 amino acids. Germline V lookup: CDR1 MNHNS, CDR2 SASEGT. V gave up 7 bases and J gave up 10 bases; unmatched junction bases: 11. The CDR3 DNA is TGTGCCAGCACTCTCAACAGGGGGTTGGACTACACCTTC. The encoded protein is CASTLNRGLDYTF.

This clonotype was recorded at least ten times. V and J are TRBV20-1 and TRBJ1-5; D might be TRBD1 (6 bases). CDR1 is DFQATT and CDR2 is SNEGSKA in the germline V gene (reference sequence). CDR3 length: 15 residues. V was clipped by 3 bases and J by 2 bases, with 14 bases between them. The CDR3 spells CSASGRGAGNQPQHF. CDR3 sequence (DNA): TGCAGTGCTAGCGGGCGGGGGGCTGGCAATCAGCCCCAGCATTTT.

This clonotype was observed a handful of times. The V call is TRBV27, the J call TRBJ1-1; no reliable D call. The CDR3 spans 11 residues. The germline gives CDR1 MNHEY, CDR2 SMNVEV (reference sequence). Trimming took off 11 bases at V and 0 bases at J, with 7 bases between the two ends. This chain's CDR3 is CASGMNTEAFF. The CDR3 nucleotides read TGTGCCTCCGGCATGAACACTGAAGCTTTCTTT.

This clonotype has only a few counts. The chain has TRBV6-2 or TRBV6-3 and TRBJ2-7, with 9 bases that match TRBD2. CDR3 length equals 15 residues. Germline V gene lookup returns CDR1 MNHEY and CDR2 SVGEGT. J gave up 4 bases and V 6 bases, and 10 bases lay outside the gene matches. The CDR3 sequence is CASRATGTSTYEQYF. CDR3 nucleotide sequence: TGTGCCAGCAGAGCGACCGGGACTAGCACGTACGAGCAGTACTTC.

Ten or more counts support this clonotype. The V call is TRBV21-1, the J call TRBJ1-4. TRBV21-1 is termed a pseudogene. The CDR3 has 15 residues. CDR3 region: CASSRGPGPNEKLFF. DNA of the CDR3: TGTGCCAGCAGCAGAGGGCCAGGCCCTAATGAAAAACTGTTTTTT.

This clonotype was observed at least ten times. J is TRBJ1-2 and V is TRBV10-1; D not certain. This CDR3 is built from 10 residues. Trimming left V 11 bases short and J 6 bases short, with 10 bases between. Germline V gives CDR1 WNHNN, CDR2 SYGVQD (reference sequence). The CDR3 loop reads CAGCSDGYTF. The CDR3, as DNA: TGCGCCGGATGTTCCGATGGCTACACCTTC.

This clonotype has ten or more counts. The genes are TRBV14 and TRBJ1-2; D perhaps matches TRBD1 (5 bases). The CDR3 runs 14 residues. The V end lost 0 bases, the J end lost 5 bases, and 10 bases lay between the germline ends. The germline V gene encodes CDR1 SGHDN and CDR2 FVKESK. The CDR3 DNA sequence: TGTGCCAGCAGCCAAGATAGGACAAATTATGGCTACACCTTC. Translated, it gives CASSQDRTNYGYTF. Variable domain in full (rest from reference TRBV14 and TRBJ1-2): EAGVTQFPSHSVIEKGQTVTLRCDPISGHDNLYWYRRVMGKEIKFLLHFVKESKQDESGMPNNRFLAERTGGTYSTLKVQPAELEDSGVYFCASSQDRTNYGYTFGSGTRLTVV.

Only a few counts were recorded for this clonotype. The rearrangement joins TRBV4-3 to TRBJ1-5, with D perhaps TRBD1 (5 bases). V dropped 1 base and J dropped 1 base, with 8 bases sitting between them. Germline-derived CDR1 and CDR2 are LGHNA and YSLEER. The CDR3 has 15 residues. The CDR3 reads CASSQVRDSNQPQHF. The CDR3 DNA reads TGCGCCAGCAGCCAAGTTAGGGACAGCAATCAGCCCCAGCATTTT.

The gene calls are TRBV27 and TRBJ2-5, with TRBD2 matching over 7 bases. The germline gives CDR1 MNHEY, CDR2 SMNVEV (reference sequence). J lost 2 bases, V lost 4 bases, and 7 bases had no gene match. The CDR3 sequence is 15 residues long. CDR3 amino acids: CASSSRTGGQETQYF. Here the CDR3 DNA reads TGTGCCAGCAGTTCGCGGACGGGAGGTCAAGAGACCCAGTACTTC.

The J gene is TRBJ1-1, the V gene TRBV12-3 or TRBV12-4; possible D gene TRBD1, 5 bases. This CDR3 contains 14 residues. V was pared by 7 bases and J by 5 bases, with 17 bases between. CDR3 sequence: CASIQGGVTTEAFF. CDR3 nucleotide sequence: TGTGCCAGCATCCAGGGTGGTGTGACAACTGAAGCTTTCTTT.

This clonotype was seen many times. J is TRBJ1-3 and V is TRBV7-9; tentative D call: TRBD1 (5 bases). CDR1 and CDR2 from the germline V gene are SEHNR and FQNEAQ (reference sequence). The germline V and J ends were trimmed by 6 bases and 11 bases, with 11 bases remaining between them. The CDR3 loop spans 11 amino acids. The CDR3 DNA is TGTGCCAGCAGAGGCAGGGACGCCATATATTTT. It codes for CASRGRDAIYF.